The rows below give T cell receptor beta chains drawn from one sample of a study of a mutant IDH1 vaccine in newly diagnosed glioma. Sequenced by immunoSEQ multiplex PCR; TCRdb stores in-frame clones only, minus some. Of over 45,000 clones in the sample, about 91% were seen once. Specimen: PBMCs, collected from a glioma patient treated with radiotherapy, temozolomide or both. The receptors derive from a man aged 50 to 60 with glioma. The CDR3 runs from the conserved cysteine through the conserved F or W. The order of the fields is D gene, clone size, V gene, J gene, CDR3 protein, CDR3 DNA. A D gene is named only where the DNA matches it firmly. Clone size is not always given. Where it is, it says once, few, many or a class for expanded clones.

d_call: NA
clone_size: few
v_call: TRBV28
j_call: TRBJ1-5
cdr3_aa: CASRVVSNQPQHF
cdr3_nt: TGTGCCAGCAGGGTTGTTAGCAATCAGCCCCAGCATTTT

d_call: TRBD1
clone_size: NA
v_call: TRBV12-5
j_call: TRBJ1-2
cdr3_aa: CASAPGQNYGYTF
cdr3_nt: TGTGCTAGTGCCCCGGGACAGAACTATGGCTACACCTTC

d_call: TRBD1
clone_size: NA
v_call: TRBV27
j_call: TRBJ1-4
cdr3_aa: CASSLNRGGGEKLFF
cdr3_nt: TGTGCCAGCAGTTTGAACAGGGGGGGAGGTGAAAAACTGTTTTTT

d_call: NA
clone_size: once
v_call: TRBV11-2
j_call: TRBJ2-7
cdr3_aa: CASSANPAMQADPSYEQYF
cdr3_nt: TGTGCCAGCAGCGCCAACCCCGCCATGCAGGCCGACCCCTCCTACGAGCAGTACTTC

d_call: NA
clone_size: NA
v_call: TRBV5-5
j_call: TRBJ2-1
cdr3_aa: CASSRGASSYNEQFF
cdr3_nt: TGTGCCAGCAGCCGCGGGGCGAGCTCCTACAATGAGCAGTTCTTC

d_call: TRBD1
clone_size: few
v_call: TRBV6-1
j_call: TRBJ2-7
cdr3_aa: CASRDREYEQYF
cdr3_nt: TGTGCCAGCAGGGACAGGGAATACGAGCAGTACTTC

d_call: NA
clone_size: NA
v_call: TRBV4-3
j_call: TRBJ1-5
cdr3_aa: CASSQDHQGWQPQHF
cdr3_nt: TGCGCCAGCAGCCAAGATCATCAGGGATGGCAGCCCCAGCATTTT

d_call: NA
clone_size: NA
v_call: TRBV9
j_call: TRBJ1-2
cdr3_aa: CASSEPSSPGENGYTF
cdr3_nt: TGTGCCAGCAGCGAGCCCTCCTCACCAGGGGAGAATGGCTACACCTTC

d_call: NA
clone_size: NA
v_call: TRBV10-2
j_call: TRBJ1-5
cdr3_aa: CASSADSPSNQPQHF
cdr3_nt: TGCGCCAGCAGTGCGGACAGTCCAAGCAATCAGCCCCAGCATTTT

d_call: NA
clone_size: NA
v_call: TRBV7-7
j_call: TRBJ2-2
cdr3_aa: CASSLDSSGELFF
cdr3_nt: TGTGCTAGCAGCTTAGATTCCTCCGGGGAGCTGTTTTTT

d_call: NA
clone_size: NA
v_call: TRBV14
j_call: TRBJ2-7
cdr3_aa: CASSSAVGALYEQYF
cdr3_nt: TGTGCCAGCAGCTCCGCGGTGGGGGCCCTCTACGAGCAGTACTTC

d_call: NA
clone_size: NA
v_call: TRBV30
j_call: TRBJ1-1
cdr3_aa: CAWNWNTEAFF
cdr3_nt: TGTGCCTGGAACTGGAACACTGAAGCTTTCTTT

d_call: NA
clone_size: NA
v_call: TRBV19
j_call: TRBJ1-2
cdr3_aa: CASRTEWGEDYGYTF
cdr3_nt: TGTGCCAGTAGGACCGAGTGGGGGGAAGACTATGGCTACACCTTC

d_call: NA
clone_size: NA
v_call: TRBV7-8
j_call: TRBJ1-4
cdr3_aa: CASSLTETREKLFF
cdr3_nt: TGTGCCAGCAGTTTGACAGAAACTCGTGAAAAACTGTTTTTT

d_call: NA
clone_size: NA
v_call: TRBV4-1
j_call: TRBJ2-7
cdr3_aa: CASSQYEDSEQYF
cdr3_nt: TGCGCCAGCAGCCAATATGAGGATTCCGAGCAGTACTTC

d_call: TRBD1
clone_size: NA
v_call: TRBV4-2
j_call: TRBJ1-2
cdr3_aa: CASSQVMTGGPQGYTF
cdr3_nt: TGTGCCAGCAGCCAAGTAATGACAGGGGGGCCTCAAGGCTACACCTTC

d_call: NA
clone_size: NA
v_call: TRBV4-3
j_call: TRBJ2-5
cdr3_aa: CASSQDRDIQETQYF
cdr3_nt: TGCGCCAGCAGCCAAGACAGGGACATCCAAGAGACCCAGTACTTC

d_call: NA
clone_size: NA
v_call: TRBV6-4
j_call: TRBJ2-1
cdr3_aa: CASSLQPLQRNEQFF
cdr3_nt: TGTGCCAGCAGTCTACAGCCTCTTCAGCGCAATGAGCAGTTCTTC

d_call: NA
clone_size: NA
v_call: TRBV7-6
j_call: TRBJ2-3
cdr3_aa: CASSPRTARSTDTQYF
cdr3_nt: TGTGCCAGCAGCCCCCGGACTGCCCGGAGCACAGATACGCAGTATTTT

d_call: NA
clone_size: NA
v_call: TRBV11-2
j_call: TRBJ2-2
cdr3_aa: CASSRRVSGELFF
cdr3_nt: TGTGCCAGCAGCCGCAGGGTATCCGGGGAGCTGTTTTTT

d_call: TRBD1
clone_size: NA
v_call: TRBV7-2
j_call: TRBJ2-7
cdr3_aa: CASSLGRQGFPYEQYF
cdr3_nt: TGTGCCAGCAGCCTAGGGAGACAGGGTTTTCCCTACGAGCAGTACTTC

d_call: NA
clone_size: NA
v_call: TRBV28
j_call: TRBJ1-4
cdr3_aa: CASSPPDASGEKLFF
cdr3_nt: TGTGCCAGCAGTCCACCGGACGCTAGTGGAGAAAAACTGTTTTTT

d_call: TRBD1
clone_size: NA
v_call: TRBV4-1
j_call: TRBJ1-5
cdr3_aa: CASSQDLHRGLVGNQPQHF
cdr3_nt: TGCGCCAGCAGCCAAGATCTGCACAGGGGGCTGGTTGGCAATCAGCCCCAGCATTTT

d_call: TRBD1
clone_size: NA
v_call: TRBV5-4
j_call: TRBJ2-6
cdr3_aa: CASKTGAGANVLTF
cdr3_nt: TGTGCCAGCAAGACAGGGGCTGGGGCCAACGTCCTGACTTTC

d_call: TRBD1
clone_size: NA
v_call: TRBV28
j_call: TRBJ2-7
cdr3_aa: CASSFSGQGEGEQYF
cdr3_nt: TGTGCCAGCAGTTTTAGTGGACAGGGAGAGGGCGAGCAGTACTTC

d_call: NA
clone_size: NA
v_call: TRBV29-1
j_call: TRBJ1-1
cdr3_aa: CSVVGRDPNTEAFF
cdr3_nt: TGCAGCGTTGTAGGCAGGGATCCGAACACTGAAGCTTTCTTT

d_call: TRBD2
clone_size: once
v_call: TRBV27
j_call: TRBJ2-3
cdr3_aa: CASSWAGVRDTQYF
cdr3_nt: TGTGCCAGCAGTTGGGCGGGGGTCCGGGATACGCAGTATTTT

d_call: NA
clone_size: NA
v_call: TRBV4-1
j_call: TRBJ1-2
cdr3_aa: CASSQDLSRGGYGYTF
cdr3_nt: TGCGCCAGCAGCCAAGATCTCTCTAGGGGGGGTTATGGCTACACCTTC

d_call: TRBD1
clone_size: NA
v_call: TRBV5-4
j_call: TRBJ1-6
cdr3_aa: CASSLPGQGPNSPLHF
cdr3_nt: TGTGCCAGCAGCTTGCCGGGACAGGGTCCGAATTCACCCCTCCACTTT

d_call: NA
clone_size: NA
v_call: TRBV19
j_call: TRBJ2-2
cdr3_aa: CASVGRNTGELFF
cdr3_nt: TGTGCCAGCGTAGGCAGAAACACCGGGGAGCTGTTTTTT

d_call: NA
clone_size: NA
v_call: TRBV7-9
j_call: TRBJ2-1
cdr3_aa: CASSLGGTLNEQFF
cdr3_nt: TGTGCCAGCAGCTTAGGCGGGACACTCAATGAGCAGTTCTTC

d_call: NA
clone_size: NA
v_call: TRBV28
j_call: TRBJ1-2
cdr3_aa: CASSLPAVADYGYTF
cdr3_nt: TGTGCCAGCAGTTTACCGGCGGTGGCAGACTATGGCTACACCTTC

d_call: TRBD1
clone_size: NA
v_call: TRBV5-6
j_call: TRBJ1-2
cdr3_aa: CASSVDRVSRDYTF
cdr3_nt: TGTGCCAGCAGCGTTGACAGGGTATCGAGGGACTACACCTTC

d_call: NA
clone_size: few
v_call: TRBV5-6
j_call: TRBJ1-1
cdr3_aa: CASSLPGGYGGTEAFF
cdr3_nt: TGTGCCAGCAGCTTGCCGGGGGGGTACGGTGGGACTGAAGCTTTCTTT

d_call: NA
clone_size: NA
v_call: TRBV15
j_call: TRBJ2-1
cdr3_aa: CATSSITVFYNEQFF
cdr3_nt: TGTGCCACCAGCTCCATTACGGTTTTCTACAATGAGCAGTTCTTC

d_call: NA
clone_size: NA
v_call: TRBV9
j_call: TRBJ1-1
cdr3_aa: CASSAAYGTNTEAFF
cdr3_nt: TGTGCCAGCAGCGCCGCGTACGGTACGAACACTGAAGCTTTCTTT

d_call: TRBD2
clone_size: NA
v_call: TRBV4-1
j_call: TRBJ2-1
cdr3_aa: CASSQGLAGSYNEQFF
cdr3_nt: TGCGCCAGCAGCCAAGGCCTAGCGGGATCCTACAATGAGCAGTTCTTC

d_call: NA
clone_size: NA
v_call: TRBV27
j_call: TRBJ1-1
cdr3_aa: CASSSYTGLRAFF
cdr3_nt: TGTGCCAGCAGTTCTTACACGGGACTCAGGGCTTTCTTT

d_call: NA
clone_size: NA
v_call: TRBV5-1
j_call: TRBJ2-6
cdr3_aa: CASSSNSGANVLTF
cdr3_nt: TGCGCCAGCAGCTCCAACTCTGGGGCCAACGTCCTGACTTTC

d_call: NA
clone_size: NA
v_call: TRBV29-1
j_call: TRBJ1-2
cdr3_aa: CSVERPPGQKYGYTF
cdr3_nt: TGCAGCGTTGAAAGACCCCCGGGACAAAAATATGGCTACACCTTC

d_call: NA
clone_size: NA
v_call: TRBV2
j_call: TRBJ2-7
cdr3_aa: CASSAMGRGEQYF
cdr3_nt: TGTGCCAGCAGTGCTATGGGACGCGGCGAGCAGTACTTC

d_call: NA
clone_size: NA
v_call: TRBV6-1
j_call: TRBJ1-4
cdr3_aa: CASSAAGATNEKLFF
cdr3_nt: TGTGCCAGCAGCGCCGCGGGAGCTACTAATGAAAAACTGTTTTTT

d_call: NA
clone_size: NA
v_call: TRBV6-5
j_call: TRBJ2-7
cdr3_aa: CASSYSSGREQYF
cdr3_nt: TGTGCCAGCAGTTACTCGAGCGGTAGGGAGCAGTACTTC

d_call: NA
clone_size: NA
v_call: TRBV28
j_call: TRBJ2-6
cdr3_aa: CASSLGDLSGANVLTF
cdr3_nt: TGTGCCAGCAGTTTGGGGGACCTCTCTGGGGCCAACGTCCTGACTTTC

d_call: NA
clone_size: NA
v_call: TRBV6-1
j_call: TRBJ2-3
cdr3_aa: CASGQRETDTQYF
cdr3_nt: TGTGCCAGCGGACAAAGAGAGACAGATACGCAGTATTTT

d_call: NA
clone_size: once
v_call: TRBV27
j_call: TRBJ2-2
cdr3_aa: CASSLGSITGELFF
cdr3_nt: TGTGCCAGCAGTTTAGGTTCAATCACCGGGGAGCTGTTTTTT

d_call: NA
clone_size: NA
v_call: TRBV2
j_call: TRBJ2-7
cdr3_aa: CASSERPGAHYEQYF
cdr3_nt: TGTGCCAGCAGTGAACGCCCGGGAGCCCACTACGAGCAGTACTTC

d_call: NA
clone_size: NA
v_call: TRBV7-9
j_call: TRBJ2-3
cdr3_aa: CASSDRGPGRRTTDTQYF
cdr3_nt: TGTGCCAGCAGCGATAGAGGGCCAGGTCGTCGAACCACAGATACGCAGTATTTT

d_call: NA
clone_size: once
v_call: TRBV5-6
j_call: TRBJ1-2
cdr3_aa: CASSLADGGGYTF
cdr3_nt: TGTGCCAGCAGCTTGGCGGACGGGGGCGGCTACACCTTC

d_call: NA
clone_size: once
v_call: TRBV19
j_call: TRBJ1-5
cdr3_aa: CASRRGGNSNQPQHF
cdr3_nt: TGTGCCAGTCGAAGAGGAGGGAATAGCAATCAGCCCCAGCATTTT

d_call: NA
clone_size: NA
v_call: TRBV27
j_call: TRBJ2-7
cdr3_aa: CASSLFGSQYEQYF
cdr3_nt: TGTGCCAGCAGTTTATTCGGGTCCCAATACGAGCAGTACTTC

d_call: NA
clone_size: once
v_call: TRBV6-1
j_call: TRBJ2-1
cdr3_aa: CASSPGRLSYNEQFF
cdr3_nt: TGTGCCAGCAGCCCCGGACGGCTCTCCTACAATGAGCAGTTCTTC

d_call: TRBD2
clone_size: NA
v_call: TRBV9
j_call: TRBJ2-3
cdr3_aa: CASSSPRGLGPTDTQYF
cdr3_nt: TGTGCCAGCAGCTCCCCCCGAGGACTAGGGCCCACAGATACGCAGTATTTT